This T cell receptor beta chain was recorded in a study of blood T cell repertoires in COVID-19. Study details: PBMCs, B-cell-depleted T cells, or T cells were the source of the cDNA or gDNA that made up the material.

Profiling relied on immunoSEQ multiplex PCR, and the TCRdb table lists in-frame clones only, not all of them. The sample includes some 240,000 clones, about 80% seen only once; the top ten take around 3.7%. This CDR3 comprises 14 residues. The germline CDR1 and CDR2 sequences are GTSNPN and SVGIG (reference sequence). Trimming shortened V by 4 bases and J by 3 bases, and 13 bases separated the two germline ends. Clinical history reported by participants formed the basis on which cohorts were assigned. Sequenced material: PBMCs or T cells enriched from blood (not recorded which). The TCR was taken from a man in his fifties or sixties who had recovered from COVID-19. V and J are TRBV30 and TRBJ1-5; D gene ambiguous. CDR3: CAWNPGHYNQPQHF. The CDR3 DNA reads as TGTGCCTGGAACCCGGGTCACTACAATCAGCCCCAGCATTTT.